Listed below are T cell receptor beta chains from one sample, sequenced in a study of cytotoxic CD8 clonotypes in ibrutinib-treated CLL. TCRdb's table, derived via immunoSEQ multiplex PCR, lists solely in-frame clones and lacks some. The sample yields more than 300,000 clones, approximately 80% seen once. The source material was PBMCs, sampled before ibrutinib treatment. The receptors stem from a human donor with chronic lymphocytic leukemia. Both conserved end residues are part of each CDR3. The order of the fields is CDR3 length, V gene, J gene, clone size, D gene, CDR3 protein, CDR3 DNA. A D gene is named only where the DNA matches it firmly. Clone size appears in some rows only: once, few, many, or a class for an expanded clone.

CDR3 length: 16; V gene: TRBV4-2; J gene: TRBJ2-1; clone size: -; D gene: TRBD2; CDR3 protein: CASSHKTSGNYNEQFF; CDR3 DNA: TGTGCCAGCAGCCATAAGACTAGCGGAAACTACAATGAGCAGTTCTTC
CDR3 length: 12; V gene: TRBV7-8; J gene: TRBJ2-5; clone size: -; D gene: -; CDR3 protein: CASSHALRDQYF; CDR3 DNA: TGTGCCAGCAGCCATGCTCTGCGTGACCAGTACTTC
CDR3 length: 14; V gene: TRBV7-9; J gene: TRBJ2-3; clone size: -; D gene: -; CDR3 protein: CASSLLPSTDTQYF; CDR3 DNA: TGTGCCAGCAGCTTGCTTCCTAGCACAGATACGCAGTATTTT
CDR3 length: 14; V gene: TRBV28; J gene: TRBJ2-4; clone size: -; D gene: -; CDR3 protein: CAVTDSLAKNIQYF; CDR3 DNA: TGTGCCGTAACAGACTCCCTAGCCAAAAACATTCAGTACTTC
CDR3 length: 15; V gene: TRBV29-1; J gene: TRBJ2-3; clone size: -; D gene: TRBD2; CDR3 protein: CSVERLAGVTDTQYF; CDR3 DNA: TGCAGCGTTGAAAGACTAGCGGGAGTCACAGATACGCAGTATTTT
CDR3 length: 14; V gene: TRBV5-6; J gene: TRBJ2-5; clone size: -; D gene: -; CDR3 protein: CASSLTRGLETQYF; CDR3 DNA: TGTGCCAGCAGCTTAACCAGGGGATTAGAGACCCAGTACTTC
CDR3 length: 14; V gene: TRBV2; J gene: TRBJ1-1; clone size: -; D gene: TRBD1; CDR3 protein: CASTMGTGGTEAFF; CDR3 DNA: TGTGCCAGCACCATGGGGACAGGGGGTACTGAAGCTTTCTTT
CDR3 length: 14; V gene: TRBV5-6; J gene: TRBJ1-5; clone size: -; D gene: -; CDR3 protein: CASSRTGWNQPQHF; CDR3 DNA: TGTGCCAGCAGCAGAACAGGGTGGAATCAGCCCCAGCATTTT
CDR3 length: 19; V gene: TRBV7-9; J gene: TRBJ2-7; clone size: -; D gene: TRBD1; CDR3 protein: CASSLDKRTGGGIGYEQYF; CDR3 DNA: TGTGCCAGCAGCTTAGACAAAAGGACAGGGGGTGGGATTGGCTACGAGCAGTACTTC
CDR3 length: 16; V gene: TRBV11-2; J gene: TRBJ2-3; clone size: -; D gene: TRBD2; CDR3 protein: CASSLTSGRSTDTQYF; CDR3 DNA: TGTGCCAGCAGCTTAACTAGCGGGAGGTCGACAGATACGCAGTATTTT
CDR3 length: 18; V gene: TRBV19; J gene: TRBJ1-4; clone size: once; D gene: -; CDR3 protein: CASSIRQTPDGKGEKLFF; CDR3 DNA: TGTGCCAGTAGTATACGGCAGACCCCGGATGGAAAGGGGGAAAAACTGTTTTTT
CDR3 length: 16; V gene: TRBV7-2; J gene: TRBJ2-2; clone size: few; D gene: -; CDR3 protein: CASSWAGQGDTGELFF; CDR3 DNA: TGTGCCAGCAGCTGGGCAGGGCAGGGCGACACCGGGGAGCTGTTTTTT
CDR3 length: 14; V gene: TRBV7-3; J gene: TRBJ2-7; clone size: -; D gene: TRBD2; CDR3 protein: CASSIAGGPYEQYF; CDR3 DNA: TGTGCCAGCAGCATAGCGGGAGGGCCTTACGAGCAGTACTTC
CDR3 length: 15; V gene: TRBV10-3; J gene: TRBJ1-3; clone size: -; D gene: -; CDR3 protein: CAISERAGLGNTIYF; CDR3 DNA: TGTGCCATCAGTGAGCGAGCAGGCCTTGGAAACACCATATATTTT
CDR3 length: 12; V gene: TRBV28; J gene: TRBJ1-1; clone size: -; D gene: -; CDR3 protein: CASRQMNTEAFF; CDR3 DNA: TGTGCCAGCAGACAGATGAACACTGAAGCTTTCTTT
CDR3 length: 14; V gene: TRBV5-1; J gene: TRBJ2-5; clone size: -; D gene: -; CDR3 protein: CASSLVAEGETQYF; CDR3 DNA: TGCGCCAGCAGCTTGGTGGCGGAAGGAGAGACCCAGTACTTC
CDR3 length: 13; V gene: TRBV10-3; J gene: TRBJ2-7; clone size: -; D gene: -; CDR3 protein: CAISEYSEYEQYF; CDR3 DNA: TGTGCCATCAGTGAGTATTCTGAATACGAGCAGTACTTC
CDR3 length: 19; V gene: TRBV4-3; J gene: TRBJ2-5; clone size: -; D gene: TRBD2; CDR3 protein: CASSQDVPIGGTTQETQYF; CDR3 DNA: TGCGCCAGCAGCCAAGATGTCCCAATCGGCGGGACTACACAAGAGACCCAGTACTTC
CDR3 length: 12; V gene: TRBV5-6; J gene: TRBJ1-2; clone size: -; D gene: -; CDR3 protein: CASSSQGRGYTF; CDR3 DNA: TGTGCCAGCAGCTCACAGGGCCGGGGCTACACCTTC